This T cell receptor beta chain is from a study of CD8 T cells in Susac syndrome. Study-wide results and caveats: It was acknowledged in the study that the number of individuals who were included in its TCR sequencing and HLA analysis was relatively small.

In blood CD8+ and CD4+ T cells, TCR beta underwent sequencing. The CD8+ and CD4+ T cells were negatively isolated, with the TEMRA cells enriched by FACS. Reverse transcription used roughly 0.45 to 1 ug RNA and random hexamers. An immunoSEQ multiplex PCR generated amplified TCR beta CDR3 products spanning 54 Vbeta and 13 Jbeta. TCRdb passed the immunoSEQ multiplex PCR reads through MiXCR, listing each CDR3 protein once. The sample has hundreds of thousands of distinct CDR3 sequences, approximately 85% seen once. Per the germline V gene, CDR1 is MDHEN and CDR2 is SYDVKM. With 6 bases removed from V and 6 bases from J, the gap between germline ends came to 20 bases. The CDR3 length is 15 residues. Remarks on this clonotype: What it binds is unknown.

The rearrangement uses TRBV28 and TRBJ1-1, with a tentative D call TRBD1 (6 bases). The sequencing input was CD8+ T cells from PBMCs. This receptor was identified in a human donor with multiple sclerosis. The CDR3 here is CASRQEDRLRAEAFF. CDR3 in DNA: TGTGCCAGCAGGCAGGAAGACAGGCTTAGGGCTGAAGCTTTCTTT.